The clone carrying this T cell receptor beta chain has more than one count but fewer than ten. Its matching antigen is unknown. Authors' methods: A per-sample median of about 100,000 TCRs was observed, with counts ranging from about 23,224 to 690,600. In TCRdb, the RACE reads were re-called with MiXCR into one record per CDR3 protein. The authors' filters were not applied to this entry. This table has about 380,000 distinct CDR3 sequences, approximately 5.1% appearing once. This sample's time point: pre-sensitization, week 0. Treatment indicated: therapeutic diphenylcyclopropenone sensitization with weekly scalp DPC. Sample donors consisted of patients with alopecia, aged 18 to 70 years, who were suitable for DPC. The sample is drawn from a study of human T cells and chemical hapten exposure. Study details: DPC at 0.01% went onto the upper back in patch tests, read at 6 days.

Study-wide findings and caveats: Since the donors had alopecia, their immune response may not be the same as that of healthy people.

The specimen comprised whole blood, sampled in connection with sensitization to the hapten diphenylcyclopropenone (DPC). This TCR was sampled from a woman in her 50s with alopecia areata. Some clones in this sample may be carry-over from other donors' samples.

CDR3 protein: CASSQTSQTGASYEQYF. CDR3 nucleotide sequence: TGTGCCAGCAGCCAAACGTCCCAGACAGGGGCCTCCTACGAGCAGTACTTC. The chain joins TRBV14 to TRBJ2-7, with 8 bases matching TRBD1. Per the germline V gene, CDR1 is SGHDN and CDR2 is FVKESK. The CDR3 loop spans 17 amino acids. V lost 2 bases to trimming and J lost 0 bases; unmatched junction nucleotides: 9.